This TCR beta chain was captured in a study of T cells in localized non-small cell lung cancer. This clone was observed once. Clones were sequenced by immunoSEQ multiplex PCR, and TCRdb holds only the in-frame ones, with some missing. The data contain about 40,000 clones, around 87% of them singletons. The receptor's source is a man aged 18 to 50 with stage I lung adenocarcinoma. The sequenced sample was peripheral blood, obtained before any cancer treatment.

The CDR3 region is CASSRTSGGPAGELFF. The CDR3 bases are TGTGCCAGCAGCCGGACTAGCGGGGGGCCGGCCGGGGAGCTGTTTTTT. The gene calls are TRBV5-4 and TRBJ2-2; 14 bases are a match to TRBD2. This CDR3 comprises 16 residues. V shed 4 bases, J shed 6 bases, and the junction held 5 bases outside the gene matches. The germline V gene encodes CDR1 SGHNT and CDR2 YYREEE (reference sequence).